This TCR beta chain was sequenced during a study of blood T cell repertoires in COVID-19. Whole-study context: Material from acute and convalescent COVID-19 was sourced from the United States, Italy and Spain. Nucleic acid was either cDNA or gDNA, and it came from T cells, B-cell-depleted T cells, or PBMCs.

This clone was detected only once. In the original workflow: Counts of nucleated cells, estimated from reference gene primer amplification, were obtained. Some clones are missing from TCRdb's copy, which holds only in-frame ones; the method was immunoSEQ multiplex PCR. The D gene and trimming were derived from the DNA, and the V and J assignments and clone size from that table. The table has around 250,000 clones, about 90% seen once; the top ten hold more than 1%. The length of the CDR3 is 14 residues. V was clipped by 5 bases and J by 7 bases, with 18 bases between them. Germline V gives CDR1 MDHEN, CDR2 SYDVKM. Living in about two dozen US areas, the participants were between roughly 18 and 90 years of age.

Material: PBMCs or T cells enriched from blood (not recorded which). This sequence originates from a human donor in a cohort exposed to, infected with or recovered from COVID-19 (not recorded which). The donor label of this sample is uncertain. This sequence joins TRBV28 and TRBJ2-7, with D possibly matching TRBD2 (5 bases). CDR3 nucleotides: TGTGCCAGCAGTCCAGGACTCACGGGCCGGGAGCAGTACTTC. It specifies CASSPGLTGREQYF.